This TCR beta chain was found in a study of T cell responses to AZD1222 COVID-19 vaccine. Study results and caveats: In a largely white British group with more females than males, clonal diversity was possibly underestimated. Sampling that yielded the repertoires occurred only after the peak T cell response. Just a handful of AZD1222 recipients were seropositive at baseline. Mapped onto spike, vaccine-associated CD4 TCRs spanned it and were dominant at 160-218 and 743-854.

Here immunoSEQ multiplex PCR was the method, and the copy in TCRdb shows in-frame clones only, minus some. The data show around 120,000 clones, about 88% seen once. This clone was seen more than once but under ten times. The antigen is unknown. V lost 1 base and J 1 base, leaving 8 bases between the germline ends. The germline CDR1 and CDR2 sequences are LNHDA and SQIVND (reference sequence). CDR3 length equals 14 residues. V gene TRBV19 combines with J gene TRBJ2-7; D possibly corresponds to TRBD1 (5 bases). The source of this sequence is an adult in good health. This material consisted of peripheral blood, taken on day 0 of AZD1222 vaccination. The CDR3, as DNA: TGTGCCAGTAGTATAGTAGCAGGGTCCTACGAGCAGTACTTC. This translates into CASSIVAGSYEQYF.